This TCR beta chain came from a study of OX40 agonist ivuxolimab in advanced cancers. Study results and limitations: Among the least clonally expanded were partial responders at 0.1-3.0 mg/kg.

Some clones are missing from TCRdb's copy, which holds only in-frame ones; the method was immunoSEQ multiplex PCR. The sample contains 25,000 to 35,000 clones, 80% to 85% of which appear only once. As concerns this clone: Its matching antigen is unknown.

Trimming cost V 0 bases and J 0 bases; bases outside gene matches: 5. There are 16 residues in the CDR3. Germline V lookup: CDR1 SGDLS, CDR2 YYNGEE. This sequence was found in an adult with an advanced solid tumor such as melanoma, head and neck, liver or kidney cancer. The sequences come from CD4+ or CD8+ T cells sorted from blood, collected in a trial of the OX40 agonist ivuxolimab. The chain links TRBV9 to TRBJ1-2, with TRBD1 matching 7 bases. This CDR3 reads CASSVARQGTNYGYTF. As DNA, the CDR3 is TGTGCCAGCAGCGTAGCCCGACAGGGAACTAACTATGGCTACACCTTC. Together with reference TRBV9 and TRBJ1-2, the CDR3 gives the full variable domain: DSGVTQTPKHLITATGQRVTLRCSPRSGDLSVYWYQQSLDQGLQFLIQYYNGEERAKGNILERFSAQQFPDLHSELNLSSLELGDSALYFCASSVARQGTNYGYTFGSGTRLTVV.